Below are 7 T cell receptor beta chains sequenced from a single sample in a study of shared clonotypes between healthy human individuals. Using immunoSEQ multiplex PCR, the repertoire was profiled, and TCRdb retains in-frame clones only, with some absent. The sample includes approximately 1,000,000 clones, about 84% of them seen just once. Sequenced: memory CD4+ T cells from PBMCs. Subset given: CD45RA-negative fraction. The receptors were sampled from a man aged 18 to 29 in good health. Some clones in this sample may be carry-over from other donors' samples.

This rearrangement joins TRBV7-3 to TRBJ1-4; no definite D call. The germline V gene encodes CDR1 SGHTA and CDR2 FQGTGA. There are 16 residues in the CDR3. V was trimmed by 5 bases and J by 0 bases, leaving 13 bases between them. Written as DNA, the CDR3 is TGTGCCAGCAGCCCGAGTCGAATGCCAACTAATGAAAAACTGTTTTTT. It is translated as CASSPSRMPTNEKLFF. Drawing the rest from reference TRBV7-3 and TRBJ1-4, the complete variable domain is GAGVSQTPSNKVTEKGKYVELRCDPISGHTALYWYRQSLGQGPEFLIYFQGTGAADDSGLPNDRFFAVRPEGSVSTLKIQRTERGDSAVYLCASSPSRMPTNEKLFFGSGTQLSVL.

V is TRBV2 and J is TRBJ1-2; the D is unclear. Germline lookup yields CDR1 SNHLY and CDR2 FYNNEI. Between the trimmed V and J ends, which lost 2 bases and 3 bases, there was a span of 7 bases. The CDR3 has 13 residues. CDR3: CASSEREDYGYTF. CDR3 bases: TGTGCCAGCAGTGAAAGGGAGGACTATGGCTACACCTTC.

This chain joins TRBV7-9 and TRBJ1-6; a weak D match, TRBD1 (6 bases). The CDR3 spans 13 residues. The germline V gene has CDR1 SEHNR and CDR2 FQNEAQ (reference sequence). V was trimmed by 1 base and J by 15 bases, leaving 13 bases between them. This chain's CDR3 is CASSLEQGHGLHF. CDR3 bases: TGTGCCAGCAGCTTAGAACAGGGACACGGCCTCCACTTT.

The J gene is TRBJ1-4, the V gene TRBV29-1; no firm D call. The CDR3 has 14 amino acids. CDR1 is SQVTM, CDR2 ANQGSEA, per germline. The ends were cut back, 0 bases at V and 7 bases at J, with 12 bases in the middle. The CDR3, as DNA: TGCAGCGTTGAAGATTCCCTTAAAGGTGAAAAACTGTTTTTT. As protein: CSVEDSLKGEKLFF.

This chain connects TRBV9 to TRBJ1-1; D gene ambiguous. Per the germline V gene, CDR1 is SGDLS and CDR2 is YYNGEE. The length of the CDR3 is 13 residues. The V and J ends lost 3 bases and 5 bases respectively, with 11 bases between them. The CDR3 DNA reads as TGTGCCAGCAGCGGGTCAAGAGGAACTGAAGCTTTCTTT. It translates to CASSGSRGTEAFF. Full variable domain (remainder filled in from reference TRBV9 and TRBJ1-1): DSGVTQTPKHLITATGQRVTLRCSPRSGDLSVYWYQQSLDQGLQFLIQYYNGEERAKGNILERFSAQQFPDLHSELNLSSLELGDSALYFCASSGSRGTEAFFGQGTRLTVV.

The V gene is TRBV25-1, the J gene TRBJ2-7; TRBD1 is a possible D gene (6 bases). Germline CDR1 and CDR2: MGHDK and SYGVNS. The CDR3 sequence is 15 residues long. Trimming left V 5 bases short and J 0 bases short, with 14 bases between. The CDR3 DNA sequence: TGTGCCAGCAGTACCCGGGACACGGGCTCCTACGAGCAGTACTTC. Protein product: CASSTRDTGSYEQYF.

The chain is built from TRBV5-5 and TRBJ1-5; tentatively, D is TRBD1 (5 bases). This CDR3 has 14 residues. Germline lookup yields CDR1 SGHKS and CDR2 YYEKEE (reference sequence). V was pared by 2 bases and J by 3 bases, with 9 bases between. The CDR3 DNA sequence: TGTGCCAGCAGCTTTGGGGCAGACAATCAGCCCCAGCATTTT. It yields the protein CASSFGADNQPQHF.